The subject of this entry is one TCR beta chain. Its antigen is unknown. Base qualities are not provided; no much larger clone lies one nucleotide away. Trimming removed 7 bases from V and 0 bases from J; the gene matches leave 6 bases unexplained. Based on the germline V gene (reference sequence), the CDR1 and CDR2 sequences are MNHEY and SMNVEV. From the cysteine up to the phenylalanine, the CDR3 has a length of 15 residues. CDR3 DNA only is kept here, 45 bases in frame from base 1. The immunoSEQ Assay, a bias-controlled multiplex PCR, was used to amplify TCRbeta CDR3 regions from genomic DNA. From the authors' description of their analysis: Nucleated cell counts per sample were estimated from amplification of reference gene primers within the assay. To quantify the absolute abundance of each unique TCRbeta CDR3 rearrangement, sequence reads were collapsed and filtered. For each sample, productive Simpson clonality was calculated by taking the square root of Simpson's diversity index across productive rearrangements. TCRdb re-hosts the immuneACCESS table, in-frame sequences only. Its copies lack some clones; in the studies checked, an unresolved V gene accounts for under half of them, and the cause for the rest is not known. Clonal size and the V and J genes are those of that table, whereas D and trimming came from the DNA. In this sample the table shows about 150,000 clones, roughly 83% of which occur a single time. Around 28% of the sample goes to the ten largest clones.

Whole blood was collected in K2EDTA tubes by collaborating institutions according to the institutions' own protocols. Collaborator samples were shipped for TCRbeta analysis as frozen whole blood, isolated PBMCs, or DNA extracted from either sample type. The data were obtained in a study of blood T cell repertoires in COVID-19 (dated by TCRdb to the early 2020s). About the investigation overall: Samples from collaborators originated in the United States, Italy and Spain and spanned both the acute and convalescent phases of COVID-19. The repertoires were released in a freely available public database meant as a resource for research on the immune response to SARS-CoV-2. Where available, HLA class I and class II types were obtained from metadata supplied by the sample provider rather than from assay-based typing. Deeply sampled blood TCRbeta repertoires from subjects exposed to, actively infected with, or recovered from COVID-19 were included in the dataset. Nearly every sample came with metadata listing a de-identified subject ID, COVID-19 status, age in years and sex. Samples came from the ongoing ImmuneRACE study (first 160 participants) plus 1,254 subjects from 6 global collaborators. The prospective study material was composed of cDNA or gDNA derived from T cells, B-cell-depleted T cells, or PBMCs.

Study-level results and caveats: The quantity of clinical and demographic metadata differed by source and by participant and was supplied without curation.

Sequenced sample: peripheral blood. This receptor chain uses TRBV27 and TRBJ1-5; 7 middle bases align to TRBD1. The TCR comes from a woman aged 60-70 years with acute or convalescent COVID-19. The CDR3 in this case is CASMRTGVSNQPQHF. The sequence in DNA is TGTGCCAGCATGCGTACAGGGGTTAGCAATCAGCCCCAGCATTTT.